This T cell receptor (beta chain) was sequenced for a study of blood T cell repertoires in COVID-19. As for the study in general: Sources were T cells, B-cell-depleted T cells, or PBMCs; the material itself was cDNA or gDNA.

The participants were between about 18 and 90 years old and came from 24 US areas. Participants' own reports of clinical history determined their cohort assignment. Profiled with immunoSEQ multiplex PCR; TCRdb holds only in-frame clones, not every one. The sample yields 250,000 to 300,000 clones, around 90% seen once. This clone was found once. CDR1 MNHEY and CDR2 SVGAGI come from the germline V gene. V was pared by 6 bases and J by 5 bases, with 8 bases of the junction left unmatched. This CDR3 has 15 amino acids. The chain employs TRBV6-5 and TRBJ2-1, with TRBD1 matching over 9 bases. This clonotype originated in a woman aged 40-49 years who had recovered from COVID-19. Sequenced sample: PBMCs or T cells enriched from blood (not recorded which). In DNA, the CDR3 is TGTGCCAGCAGGGAGATGACAGGGGGGAACAATGAGCAGTTCTTC. Translation gives CASREMTGGNNEQFF.